This T cell receptor (beta chain) was profiled in a study of spatial heterogeneity in lung cancer (dated by TCRdb to about 2019). About the investigation overall: Beta-chain transcripts were consistently detected in greater numbers than alpha-chain transcripts, which likely reflects a higher abundance of beta-chain transcripts. In the raw uncorrected reads, each unique combination of TCR and UMI appeared more than ten times on average. In non-small cell lung cancer, the study quantitatively compared TCR alpha and beta repertoires across several tumor regions, matched nontumor lung, and blood. Nonsynonymous mutation counts, determined by whole-exome sequencing of tumor tissue, were related to TCR repertoire features. At surgery, both alpha and beta chains were TCR-sequenced in under 250 tumor regions, fewer than 85 matched nontumor lung samples and around 50 PBMC samples. General study outcomes and caveats: Ubiquitous expanded tumor TCRs were found in blood more often at tumor resection than at routine follow-up. Additional single-cell paired TCR alpha and beta sequencing was considered necessary to confirm, at a functional level, the hypothesis that regional TCRs recognize regional mutations.

This clonotype showed up many times. It has no known antigen specificity. No base quality information exists; no much larger clone differs at one position. V sheds 7 bases and J sheds 3 bases, leaving 19 bases between their ends. Per the germline V gene, SQVTM is the CDR1 and ANQGSEA is the CDR2. Including the terminal cysteine and phenylalanine, the CDR3 comprises 15 residues. The read is trimmed to its CDR3 DNA, 45 bases read in frame from base 1. What this sample's time point label stands for: sample taken at primary tumor resection. Donors were some 78 patients with early-stage, untreated non-small cell lung cancer from the lung TRACERx cohort. For TCR sequencing, whole RNA was extracted from tumor and nontumor lung tissue, or from cryopreserved PBMC samples, and no cell sorting was done. Only patients for whom sufficient RNA was available from at least two tumor regions were selected for TCR sequencing.

To prepare the library, 5' RACE was applied. The sample was run on a NextSeq 500. To allow correction of PCR and sequencing errors, the TCR library protocol tagged every TCR cDNA molecule with a unique molecular identifier. The paper's processing steps were these. TCR identification, UMI-based error correction and CDR3 extraction were all carried out with Decombinator tools. TCRs above a frequency of 2 per 1,000, corresponding to the top 1% of the tumor frequency distribution, were defined as expanded. Each repertoire was subsampled 100 times to 5,000 TCRs, after which Renyi diversity was computed with the R vegan package. CDR3 similarity networks were built from amino acid triplet string-kernel similarity, connecting CDR3s with pairwise similarity above 0.82. The public reads were reprocessed in TCRdb via fastp at Q25 and MiXCR, keeping in-frame beta chains. Identical CDR3 proteins give one entry, which carries the most common genes and DNA. These V and J calls rely on TCRdb rather than the paper's analysis. A total of roughly 80,000 distinct CDR3 sequences appear in this sample, 7.5% to 9.5% of them only once. The ten largest clones take up roughly 6.4% of the sample.

The input for sequencing was PBMCs, taken at surgery. The source of this sequence is a male donor with early-stage non-small cell lung cancer. Here the chain combines TRBV29-1 and TRBJ2-1, and possibly TRBD2, on 6 matching bases. The sequence in DNA is TGCAGCGCGATATCAGGAGCGGGCCTCTACAATGAGCAGTTCTTC. This is translated as CSAISGAGLYNEQFF.